The 8 T cell receptor beta chains listed next were all sequenced from one sample in a study of blood T cell repertoires in COVID-19. The repertoire was sequenced with immunoSEQ multiplex PCR; TCRdb's copy has only in-frame clones and lacks some. This table has some 57,000 clones, about 82% appearing once. The sample comprised peripheral blood. Source of these receptors: a woman of 80 years or more with acute or convalescent COVID-19.

The sample holds one count of this clone. This chain links TRBV6-2 or TRBV6-3 with TRBJ2-3; 14 bases match TRBD2. The germline V gene encodes CDR1 MNHEY and CDR2 SVGEGT. The CDR3 runs to 20 residues. J lost 1 base, V lost 2 bases, and 11 bases had no gene match. The DNA of the CDR3 is TGTGCCAGCAGTTACCCAATCGGGACTAGCGGGAGAGTCGGCACAGATACGCAGTATTTT. This gives the protein CASSYPIGTSGRVGTDTQYF.

In nucleotides, the CDR3 is TGTGCCAGCAGCTTGCCCACCGGGACTAGCGGTTCGGAGACCCAGTACTTC. Encoded protein: CASSLPTGTSGSETQYF. The chain uses TRBV7-6 and TRBJ2-5; the match to TRBD2 covers 11 bases. With 3 bases clipped from V and 5 bases from J, the junction kept 11 bases outside the gene matches. The germline gives CDR1 SGHVS, CDR2 FNYEAQ. The CDR3 covers 17 residues.

The chain uses TRBV24-1 and TRBJ2-1; possible D gene TRBD2, 6 bases. Germline V gene sequence: CDR1 KGHDR, CDR2 SFDVKD. The CDR3 contains 17 residues. The V gene lost 2 bases and the J gene lost 2 bases, with 15 bases spanning the gap. The CDR3 protein is CATSDSSSAETYNEQFF. DNA for the CDR3: TGTGCCACCAGTGATTCCTCTAGCGCTGAGACCTACAATGAGCAGTTCTTC.

This clone was counted a few times. The chain employs TRBV2 and TRBJ1-3; a weak D match, TRBD1 (6 bases). The CDR3 extends over 15 amino acids. Germline assignment: CDR1 SNHLY and CDR2 FYNNEI. V dropped 4 bases and J dropped 4 bases, with 14 bases sitting between them. In DNA form, the CDR3 reads TGTGCCAGCAGTGCTACCGGGACATTAGGAAACACCATATATTTT. Translated, it gives CASSATGTLGNTIYF. Supplemented by reference TRBV2 and TRBJ1-3, the full variable domain reads EPEVTQTPSHQVTQMGQEVILRCVPISNHLYFYWYRQILGQKVEFLVSFYNNEISEKSEIFDDQFSVERPDGSNFTLKIRSTKLEDSAMYFCASSATGTLGNTIYFGEGSWLTVV.

The CDR3 protein is CASSPYTGTNTGELFF. CDR3 sequence (DNA): TGTGCCAGCAGCCCTTATACAGGGACCAACACCGGGGAGCTGTTTTTT. J is TRBJ2-2 and V is TRBV9; D perhaps matches TRBD1 (6 bases). The CDR3 extends over 16 amino acids. Trimming cost V 4 bases and J 2 bases, with 15 bases left between them. Per germline, CDR1 SGDLS and CDR2 YYNGEE.

V and J are TRBV3-1 (or the pseudogene TRBV3-2) and TRBJ2-1; weak D call: TRBD1 (6 bases). This CDR3 contains 16 residues. Germline V CDR1 and CDR2: LGHDT, YNNKEL (reference sequence). Deletions cut 5 bases from V and 4 bases from J, with 18 bases between. This chain's CDR3 is CASSKTGTRFYNEQFF. The DNA for the CDR3 is TGTGCCAGCAGCAAAACCGGGACAAGGTTTTACAATGAGCAGTTCTTC.

This clone was counted once. V usage is TRBV5-1 and J usage is TRBJ2-7; D is undetermined. Between the trimmed V and J ends, which lost 1 base and 4 bases, there was a span of 6 bases. Germline-derived CDR1 and CDR2 are SGHRS and YFSETQ. CDR3 length: 12 residues. CDR3 bases: TGCGCCAGCAGCTTGCAGGAATACGAGCAGTACTTC. This encodes CASSLQEYEQYF. The variable domain in full, completed from reference TRBV5-1 and TRBJ2-7, reads KAGVTQTPRYLIKTRGQQVTLSCSPISGHRSVSWYQQTPGQGLQFLFEYFSETQRNKGNFPGRFSGRQFSNSRSEMNVSTLELGDSALYLCASSLQEYEQYFGPGTRLTVT.

This rearrangement joins TRBV7-8 to TRBJ2-7; a weak D match, TRBD2 (6 bases). Germline V gives CDR1 SGHVS, CDR2 FQNEAQ. The ends were cut back, 5 bases at V and 2 bases at J, with 13 bases in the middle. The CDR3 spans 14 residues. The CDR3 DNA reads TGTGCCAGCAGCGCTAATTGGGGGGCCTACGAGCAGTACTTC. Translation gives CASSANWGAYEQYF. The full variable domain, with the rest looked up from reference TRBV7-8 and TRBJ2-7, is GAGVSQSPRYKVAKRGQDVALRCDPISGHVSLFWYQQALGQGPEFLTYFQNEAQLDKSGLPSDRFFAERPEGSVSTLKIQRTQQEDSAVYLCASSANWGAYEQYFGPGTRLTVT.